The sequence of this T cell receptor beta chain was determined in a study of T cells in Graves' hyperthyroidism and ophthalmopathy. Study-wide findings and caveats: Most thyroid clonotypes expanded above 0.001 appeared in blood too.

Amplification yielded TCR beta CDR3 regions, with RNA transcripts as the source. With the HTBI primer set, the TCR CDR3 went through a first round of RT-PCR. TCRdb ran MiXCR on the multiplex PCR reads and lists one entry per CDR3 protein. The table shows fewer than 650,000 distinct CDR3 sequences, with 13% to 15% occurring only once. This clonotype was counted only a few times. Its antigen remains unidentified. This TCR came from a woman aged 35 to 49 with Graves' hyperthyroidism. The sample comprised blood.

The CDR3 sequence: CASSQTQQGISGNTIYF. CDR3 nucleotides: TGTGCCAGCAGCCAAACCCAACAGGGGATCTCTGGAAACACCATATATTTT. The gene calls are TRBV4-2 and TRBJ1-3; TRBD1 matches at 7 bases. The CDR3 consists of 17 residues. The germline gives CDR1 LGHNA, CDR2 YNFKEQ. Trimming took 2 bases from V and 0 from J; bases not matched to a gene: 7.